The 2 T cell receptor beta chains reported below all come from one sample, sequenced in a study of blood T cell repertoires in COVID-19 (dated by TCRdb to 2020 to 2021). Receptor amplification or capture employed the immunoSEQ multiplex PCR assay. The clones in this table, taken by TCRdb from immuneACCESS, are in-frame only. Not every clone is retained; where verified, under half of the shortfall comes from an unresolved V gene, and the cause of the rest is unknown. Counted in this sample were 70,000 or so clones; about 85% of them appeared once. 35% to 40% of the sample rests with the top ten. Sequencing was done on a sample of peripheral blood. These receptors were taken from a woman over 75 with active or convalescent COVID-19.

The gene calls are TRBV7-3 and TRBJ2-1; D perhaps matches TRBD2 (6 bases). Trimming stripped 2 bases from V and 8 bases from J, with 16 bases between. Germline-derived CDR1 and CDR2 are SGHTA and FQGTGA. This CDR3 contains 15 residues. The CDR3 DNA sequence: TGTGCCAGCAGCTTAGTGGGGGAGGAGGGTTATGAGCAGTTCTTC. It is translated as CASSLVGEEGYEQFF.

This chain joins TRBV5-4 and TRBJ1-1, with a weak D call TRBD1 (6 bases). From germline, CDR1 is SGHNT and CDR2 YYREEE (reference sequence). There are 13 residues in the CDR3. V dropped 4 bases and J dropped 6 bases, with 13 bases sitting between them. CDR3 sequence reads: CASSNRVTSEAFF. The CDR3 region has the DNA TGTGCCAGCAGCAACAGGGTTACCTCTGAAGCTTTCTTT.